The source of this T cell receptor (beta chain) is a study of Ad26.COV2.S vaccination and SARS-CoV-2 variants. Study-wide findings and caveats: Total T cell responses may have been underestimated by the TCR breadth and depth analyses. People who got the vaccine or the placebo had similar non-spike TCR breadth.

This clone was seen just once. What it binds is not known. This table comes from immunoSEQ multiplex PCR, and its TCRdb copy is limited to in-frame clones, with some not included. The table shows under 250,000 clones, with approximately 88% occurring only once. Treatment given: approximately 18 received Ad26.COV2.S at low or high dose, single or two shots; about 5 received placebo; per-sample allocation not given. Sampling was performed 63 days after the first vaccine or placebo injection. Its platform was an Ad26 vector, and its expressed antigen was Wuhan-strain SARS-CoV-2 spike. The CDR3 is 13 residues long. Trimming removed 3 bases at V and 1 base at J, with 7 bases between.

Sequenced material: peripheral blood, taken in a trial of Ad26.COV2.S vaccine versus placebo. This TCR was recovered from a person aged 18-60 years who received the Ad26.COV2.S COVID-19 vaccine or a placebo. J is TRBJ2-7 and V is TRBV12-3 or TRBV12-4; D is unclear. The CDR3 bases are TGTGCCAGCAGTTTTTACGATTCCTACGAGCAGTACTTC. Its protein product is CASSFYDSYEQYF.